Below are 28 T cell receptor beta chains sequenced from a single sample in a study of Ad26.COV2.S vaccination and SARS-CoV-2 variants (dated by TCRdb to the early 2020s). The library relied on the immunoSEQ multiplex PCR assay. The table was pulled from immuneACCESS by TCRdb, which kept in-frame rearrangements only. Such tables lose some clones; where checked, under half of the loss comes from unresolved V genes, and the rest has no known cause. The sample has over 110,000 clones on record, 75% to 90% of them singletons. More than 4.5% of the sample rests with the top ten. The time point label of this sample denotes: individuals recovered from natural SARS-CoV-2 infection. The starting material was peripheral blood, obtained after recovery from COVID-19. The receptors were gathered from a human donor who had recovered from COVID-19.

This chain joins TRBV5-6 and TRBJ1-1; D not resolved. Trimming cost V 4 bases and J 6 bases, with 16 bases left between them. CDR3 length equals 14 residues. The germline CDR1 and CDR2 sequences are SGHDT and YYEEEE. The CDR3 sequence is CASSHLQRAAEAFF. Here the CDR3 DNA reads TGTGCCAGCAGCCACCTACAGAGAGCGGCTGAAGCTTTCTTT.

J is TRBJ2-7 and V is TRBV6-2 or TRBV6-3; maybe TRBD2 (6 bases). Trimming stripped 0 bases from V and 4 bases from J, with 10 bases between. CDR3 size: 14 residues. Germline values: CDR1 MNHEY, CDR2 SVGEGT. Written as DNA, the CDR3 is TGTGCCAGCAGTTACTCGGAGGGGTCATACGAGCAGTACTTC. This translates into CASSYSEGSYEQYF.

This chain links TRBV30 with TRBJ2-7; 8 nucleotides match TRBD1. J lost 7 bases, V lost 4 bases, and 3 bases had no gene match. The germline gives CDR1 GTSNPN, CDR2 SVGIG (reference sequence). The CDR3 spans 11 residues. The CDR3 coding sequence is TGTGCCTGGACAGGGGGCAGGGAGCAGTACTTC. It encodes CAWTGGREQYF.

The chain couples TRBV5-1 to TRBJ2-3, with 13 bases identical to TRBD2. The germline gives CDR1 SGHRS, CDR2 YFSETQ. V was pared by 4 bases and J by 4 bases, with 3 bases of the junction left unmatched. The CDR3 is made up of 15 amino acids. DNA for the CDR3: TGCGCCAGCAGCCGGACTAGCGGGGGCGCAGATACGCAGTATTTT. This codes for CASSRTSGGADTQYF.

The gene calls are TRBV9 and TRBJ1-5, with D perhaps TRBD1 (5 bases). Looked up from germline, CDR1 is SGDLS and CDR2 is YYNGEE. V lost 4 bases and J 9 bases, leaving 17 bases between the germline ends. CDR3 size: 14 residues. The CDR3 reads CASSQGEGYLPQHF. CDR3 nucleotide sequence: TGTGCCAGCAGCCAAGGGGAGGGATATCTGCCCCAGCATTTT.

The chain uses TRBV15 and TRBJ2-1, with a weak D call TRBD2 (6 bases). Trimming shortened V by 1 base and J by 12 bases, and 13 bases separated the two germline ends. Germline V CDR1 and CDR2: LNHNV, YYDKDF (reference sequence). The CDR3 is made up of 13 amino acids. The CDR3 protein is CATSRGDSAGQFF. The CDR3 nucleotides are TGTGCCACCAGCAGAGGGGACTCTGCGGGGCAGTTCTTC.

The rearrangement uses TRBV3-1 (or the pseudogene TRBV3-2) and TRBJ2-1; D gene uncertain. Trimming cost V 7 bases and J 0 bases, with 13 bases left between them. The germline CDR1 and CDR2 sequences are LGHDT and YNNKEL (reference sequence). The CDR3 length is 15 residues. DNA of the CDR3: TGTGCCAGCACTAAGTCGGGCAGCTCCTACAATGAGCAGTTCTTC. This encodes CASTKSGSSYNEQFF.

The sample holds one count of this clone. This chain joins TRBV3-1 (or the pseudogene TRBV3-2) and TRBJ2-7; 7 positions agree with TRBD1. This CDR3 has 15 residues. V was pared by 1 base and J by 2 bases, with 5 bases of the junction left unmatched. Germline assignment: CDR1 LGHDT and CDR2 YNNKEL (reference sequence). The CDR3 sequence: CASSQGQGDPYEQYF. CDR3 nucleotide sequence: TGTGCCAGCAGCCAAGGACAGGGAGACCCCTACGAGCAGTACTTC.

The V gene is TRBV5-1, the J gene TRBJ2-3, with 11 bases matching TRBD2. The J segment lost 5 bases and the V segment lost 4 bases, leaving 12 bases of the junction unmatched. CDR1 is SGHRS and CDR2 is YFSETQ in the germline V gene. The CDR3 length is 17 residues. Here the CDR3 DNA reads TGCGCCAGCAGCCCGTTTGGGACTAGCGGAGGACAAGATACGCAGTATTTT. It codes for CASSPFGTSGGQDTQYF.

V is TRBV10-1 and J is TRBJ2-2; D not resolved. Trimming left V 5 bases short and J 5 bases short, with 6 bases between. Looked up from germline, CDR1 is WNHNN and CDR2 is SYGVQD (reference sequence). The CDR3 covers 12 residues. CDR3 bases: TGCGCCAGCAGTAGAAGGACCGGGGAGCTGTTTTTT. Translating gives CASSRRTGELFF.

This chain connects TRBV6-6 to TRBJ2-7; maybe TRBD2 (5 bases). The CDR3 runs 15 residues. Germline CDR1 is MNHNY and CDR2 is SVGAGI (reference sequence). V dropped 5 bases and J dropped 2 bases, with 16 bases sitting between them. This chain's CDR3 is CASSHGGGQPYEQYF. CDR3 coding DNA: TGTGCCAGCAGTCACGGAGGAGGCCAGCCCTACGAGCAGTACTTC.

CDR3 in DNA: TGTGCCACCAGACTTGATAATTCACCCCTCCACTTT. The encoded protein is CATRLDNSPLHF. This rearrangement joins TRBV11-2 to TRBJ1-6; no definite D call. CDR3 length: 12 amino acids. Germline CDR1 reads SGHAT; CDR2 reads FQNNGV. The ends were cut back, 10 bases at V and 5 bases at J, with 9 bases in the middle.

The chain links TRBV3-1 (or the pseudogene TRBV3-2) to TRBJ1-4, with D tentatively TRBD1 (6 bases). V was shortened by 3 bases and J by 9 bases, with 8 bases between the two germline ends. Germline CDR1 is LGHDT and CDR2 is YNNKEL (reference sequence). CDR3 length: 12 residues. As DNA, the CDR3 is TGTGCCAGCAGCCAGGGGGGGCAAAAACTGTTTTTT. This translates into CASSQGGQKLFF.

The V call is TRBV5-1, the J call TRBJ1-6; no firm D call. Per germline, CDR1 SGHRS and CDR2 YFSETQ. Trimming pared 7 bases from V and 5 bases from J, leaving 13 bases between. The CDR3 runs to 14 residues. CDR3 amino acids: CASRGKEHNSPLHF. The CDR3 nucleotides are TGCGCCAGCCGGGGAAAAGAACATAATTCACCCCTCCACTTT.

The chain is built from TRBV27 and TRBJ2-3, with 13 nucleotides matching TRBD2. V trimming: 4 bases; J trimming: 2 bases; junction bases outside the gene matches: 9. The CDR3 is made up of 18 amino acids. Germline loops: CDR1 MNHEY, CDR2 SMNVEV (reference sequence). The CDR3 nucleotides read TGTGCCAGCAGTTGGGGGGGGACTAGCGGGGAACACACAGATACGCAGTATTTT. Translating it yields CASSWGGTSGEHTDTQYF.

The chain has TRBV9 and TRBJ2-7, with D tentatively TRBD1 or TRBD2 (6 bases each). Germline loops: CDR1 SGDLS, CDR2 YYNGEE. With 3 bases removed from V and 9 bases from J, the gap between germline ends came to 10 bases. The CDR3 spans 11 residues. The CDR3 protein is CASSDGGGQYF. Here the CDR3 DNA reads TGTGCCAGCAGCGACGGGGGCGGGCAGTACTTC.

This chain uses TRBV7-9 with TRBJ2-2; 9 nucleotides match TRBD1. The CDR3 sequence is 16 residues long. Trimming took 5 bases from V and 2 from J; bases not matched to a gene: 6. The germline gives CDR1 SEHNR, CDR2 FQNEAQ (reference sequence). CDR3 amino acids: CASSVGTGLNTGELFF. The CDR3 DNA reads TGTGCCAGCAGCGTGGGGACAGGGTTAAACACCGGGGAGCTGTTTTTT.

By share, this clone counts as medium-sized (0.01 to 0.1%). The sample carries other DNA sequences with the same CDR3. V and J are TRBV30 and TRBJ1-1; no firm D call. Trimming shortened V by 0 bases and J by 4 bases, and 3 bases separated the two germline ends. This CDR3 spans 11 amino acids. The germline V gene encodes CDR1 GTSNPN and CDR2 SVGIG (reference sequence). The CDR3 DNA reads TGTGCCTGGAGTGTACTCACTGAAGCTTTCTTT. Its protein is CAWSVLTEAFF.

The V and J genes are TRBV6-1 and TRBJ1-2; perhaps TRBD1 as D (6 bases). The ends were cut back, 4 bases at V and 7 bases at J, with 22 bases in the middle. The germline gives CDR1 MNHNS, CDR2 SASEGT. CDR3 length: 16 amino acids. The CDR3 region has the DNA TGTGCCAGCAGTGTAACAGGGAGGGCCGACTTTAGTGGCTACACCTTC. Protein product: CASSVTGRADFSGYTF.

The chain couples TRBV27 to TRBJ1-1; TRBD1 aligns across 12 bases. V shed 5 bases, J shed 7 bases, and the junction held 8 bases outside the gene matches. This CDR3 is built from 15 residues. Germline values: CDR1 MNHEY, CDR2 SMNVEV (reference sequence). Written as DNA, the CDR3 is TGTGCCAGCAGTGATTCCGGGACAGGGGGCGGTGAAGCTTTCTTT. Encoded protein: CASSDSGTGGGEAFF.

The J gene is TRBJ1-1, the V gene TRBV19, with D hard to call. V lost 3 bases and J 3 bases, leaving 11 bases between the germline ends. The CDR3 spans 14 residues. Germline V gene data show CDR1 as LNHDA and CDR2 as SQIVND (reference sequence). The CDR3 loop is CASSIRTWDTEAFF. CDR3 sequence (DNA): TGTGCCAGTAGTATTCGTACATGGGACACTGAAGCTTTCTTT. The whole variable domain, filled in from reference TRBV19 and TRBJ1-1, reads DGGITQSPKYLFRKEGQNVTLSCEQNLNHDAMYWYRQDPGQGLRLIYYSQIVNDFQKGDIAEGYSVSREKKESFPLTVTSAQKNPTAFYLCASSIRTWDTEAFFGQGTRLTVV.

This chain connects TRBV11-2 to TRBJ1-3; the D gene is possibly TRBD1 (5 bases). The CDR3 is 14 amino acids. V lost 7 bases and J lost 2, with 12 bases in between. In germline, CDR1 is SGHAT, CDR2 FQNNGV. The CDR3 here is CASTQQEAGNTIYF. The CDR3 DNA follows: TGTGCCAGCACCCAACAGGAGGCTGGAAACACCATATATTTT.

The chain combines TRBV11-2 with TRBJ2-2; D gene unclear. This CDR3 region has 13 residues. Deletions cut 4 bases from V and 2 bases from J, with 5 bases between. From germline, CDR1 is SGHAT and CDR2 FQNNGV. The CDR3 DNA is TGTGCCAGCAGCTCCACCAACACCGGGGAGCTGTTTTTT. Amino acid sequence: CASSSTNTGELFF.

This chain joins TRBV27 and TRBJ1-6; no clear D gene. CDR3 size: 17 residues. Germline CDR1 is MNHEY and CDR2 is SMNVEV (reference sequence). The ends were cut back, 0 bases at V and 7 bases at J, with 16 bases in the middle. The CDR3 is CASSLSPWVRENSPLHF. CDR3 DNA: TGTGCCAGCAGTTTATCCCCCTGGGTAAGAGAGAATTCACCCCTCCACTTT.

The J gene is TRBJ1-1, the V gene TRBV23-1, with a tentative D call TRBD1 (5 bases). TRBV23-1 is classed as an ORF, of uncertain function. V was pared by 0 bases and J by 9 bases, with 20 bases between. The CDR3 spans 16 residues. CDR3 DNA: TGCGCCAGCAGTCAATCGGCATCTCGAACAGGCGGAAAAGCTTTCTTT. It specifies CASSQSASRTGGKAFF.

This clone was recorded once. The chain links TRBV10-1 to TRBJ2-5, with D possibly TRBD1 on 6 matching bases. The CDR3 totals 13 residues. CDR1 is WNHNN, CDR2 SYGVQD, per germline (reference sequence). Trimming shortened V by 4 bases and J by 3 bases, and 9 bases separated the two germline ends. The DNA for the CDR3 is TGCGCCAGCAGTGGTCGGACAGAAGAGACCCAGTACTTC. Its protein product is CASSGRTEETQYF.

The chain has TRBV14 and TRBJ1-2; TRBD1 might be the D (5 bases). V dropped 0 bases and J dropped 7 bases, with 9 bases sitting between them. CDR3 size: 13 residues. Germline CDR1 is SGHDN and CDR2 is FVKESK. CDR3: CASSQEGTSGYTF. For the CDR3, the DNA is TGTGCCAGCAGCCAAGAAGGGACCTCTGGCTACACCTTC.

This clone was detected a few times. This chain connects TRBV28 to TRBJ1-5; 9 nucleotides line up with TRBD1. This CDR3 has 14 amino acids. In germline, CDR1 is MDHEN, CDR2 SYDVKM. V gave up 3 bases and J gave up 6 bases; unmatched junction bases: 3. In DNA form, the CDR3 reads TGTGCCAGCAGTTTCACAGGGGGCGGTCAGCCCCAGCATTTT. It encodes CASSFTGGGQPQHF.